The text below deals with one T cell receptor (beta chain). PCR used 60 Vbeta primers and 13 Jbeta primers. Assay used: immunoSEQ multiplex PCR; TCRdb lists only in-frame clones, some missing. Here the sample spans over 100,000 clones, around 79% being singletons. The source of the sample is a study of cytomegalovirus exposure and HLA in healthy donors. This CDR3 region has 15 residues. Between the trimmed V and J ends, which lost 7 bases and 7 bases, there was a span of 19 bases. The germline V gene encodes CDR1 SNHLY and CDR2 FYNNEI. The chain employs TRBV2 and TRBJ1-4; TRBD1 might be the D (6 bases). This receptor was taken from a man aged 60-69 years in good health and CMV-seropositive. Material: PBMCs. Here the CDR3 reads CASKGVGALSEKLFF. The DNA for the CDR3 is TGTGCCAGCAAGGGGGTAGGGGCGCTTAGTGAAAAACTGTTTTTT.